In this sample, the clone carrying this TCR beta chain turned up once. This entry is derived from a study of blood T cell repertoires in COVID-19. Study-wide background: From T cells, B-cell-depleted T cells, or PBMCs came the material, which was cDNA or gDNA.

The CDR3 is 14 residues long. After removal of 4 bases from V and 3 bases from J, the junction contained 4 bases not matched to a gene. Germline assignment: CDR1 SGDLS and CDR2 YYNGEE. Original processing notes: From reference gene primer amplification, estimates of nucleated cell counts were derived. Only in-frame clones appear in the TCRdb table, and some are missing; sequencing was by immunoSEQ multiplex PCR. That table gives V, J and clone size, and the DNA gave D and trimming. The data hold 210,000 or so clones, with 75% to 90% observed a single time. This sequence was found in a human donor in a cohort sampled during active COVID-19. The material sequenced was peripheral blood. The gene calls are TRBV9 and TRBJ1-5, with 7 bases lining up with TRBD1. The CDR3: CASSPGQANQPQHF. The DNA for the CDR3 is TGTGCCAGCAGCCCTGGACAGGCCAATCAGCCCCAGCATTTT. Together with reference TRBV9 and TRBJ1-5, the CDR3 gives the full variable domain: DSGVTQTPKHLITATGQRVTLRCSPRSGDLSVYWYQQSLDQGLQFLIQYYNGEERAKGNILERFSAQQFPDLHSELNLSSLELGDSALYFCASSPGQANQPQHFGDGTRLSIL.